These 18 T cell receptor beta chains were all obtained from the same sample, sequenced in a study of Graves' ophthalmopathy and Graves' hyperthyroidism. RNA transcripts served as template for amplifying TCR beta CDR3 sequences. Amplification began with first-round RT-PCR using HTBI primers, then second-round multiplex PCR was performed. TCRdb recomputed calls from the multiplex PCR reads with MiXCR, one row per CDR3 protein. The data contain about 40,000 distinct CDR3 sequences, over 40% of them singletons. Sequencing was carried out using peripheral blood. The receptors shown here come from an adult man with Graves' ophthalmopathy.

V and J are TRBV10-1 and TRBJ2-7; D tentatively fits TRBD1 or TRBD2 (5 bases each). V gave up 4 bases and J gave up 2 bases, with 12 bases separating them. This CDR3 is built from 14 residues. Germline values: CDR1 WNHNN, CDR2 SYGVQD (reference sequence). This CDR3 is CASSAGIGAYEQYF. CDR3 bases: TGCGCCAGCAGTGCGGGAATAGGGGCCTACGAGCAGTACTTC.

This clonotype showed up many times. The genes are TRBV9 and TRBJ2-2, with TRBD2 matching 14 bases. Looked up from germline, CDR1 is SGDLS and CDR2 is YYNGEE. This CDR3 comprises 20 residues. After removal of 6 bases from V and 3 bases from J, the junction contained 16 bases not matched to a gene. For the CDR3, the DNA is TGTGCCAGCACCAAGACTAGCGGGAGGGGGGGAGGGATAGACACCGGGGAGCTGTTTTTT. Translation gives CASTKTSGRGGGIDTGELFF.

This clonotype was seen ten or more times. V is TRBV4-2 and J is TRBJ2-7, with TRBD2 identical over 9 bases. The CDR3 sequence is 19 residues long. From germline, CDR1 is LGHNA and CDR2 YNFKEQ. Trimming took 2 bases from V and 1 from J; bases not matched to a gene: 15. CDR3 in amino acids: CASSQRPSGTRIISYEQYF. The CDR3 DNA reads TGTGCCAGCAGCCAACGGCCTAGCGGGACCCGGATCATATCCTACGAGCAGTACTTC.

The chain recombines TRBV12-3 or TRBV12-4 with TRBJ2-7; tentative D call: TRBD1 (6 bases). Trimming removed 3 bases from V and 4 bases from J, with 13 bases in between. This CDR3 region has 14 residues. The CDR3: CASSFRAGVYEQYV. In DNA form, the CDR3 reads TGTGCCAGCAGTTTTAGGGCAGGGGTTTACGAGCAGTACGTC.

A remark on this clonotype: Mismatch with germline at one junction end may stem from a read error. The rearrangement links TRBV9 to TRBJ2-3; the match to TRBD2 covers 13 bases. Germline V CDR1 and CDR2: SGDLS, YYNGEE. The CDR3 extends over 17 amino acids. The CDR3 sequence: CASSVDPGLAGLHTQYF. DNA of the CDR3: TGTGCTAGCAGCGTAGATCCGGGACTAGCGGGGCTGCATACGCAGTATTTT.

Sample share makes this clonotype medium-sized. The chain joins TRBV10-2 to TRBJ1-2; D not certain. V lost 4 bases to trimming and J lost 2 bases, with 8 bases between them. The CDR3 loop spans 13 amino acids. Germline assignment: CDR1 WSHSY and CDR2 SAAADI. CDR3 loop: CASSGKGNYGYTF. The DNA of the CDR3 is TGCGCCAGCAGTGGGAAAGGGAACTATGGCTACACCTTC.

The V call is TRBV24-1, the J call TRBJ2-3; 14 bases agree with TRBD2. The CDR3 has 14 amino acids. Germline loops: CDR1 KGHDR, CDR2 SFDVKD. V shed 10 bases and J 5 bases; nucleotides not matched to a gene: 4. CDR3 protein: CATAGTSGGDTQYF. CDR3 bases: TGTGCCACGGCAGGGACTAGCGGGGGAGATACGCAGTATTTT.

The chain recombines TRBV14 with TRBJ2-3; 7 bases line up with TRBD2. The V gene end was trimmed by 0 bases and the J gene end by 1 base; junction bases not matched to a gene: 10. The germline V gene encodes CDR1 SGHDN and CDR2 FVKESK. The CDR3 totals 18 residues. DNA for the CDR3: TGTGCCAGCAGCCAAGACCGAACTGGCCGGGGGGGCACAGATACGCAGTATTTT. Residues: CASSQDRTGRGGTDTQYF.

The genes are TRBV7-9 and TRBJ2-1, with D possibly TRBD2 on 7 matching bases. V was clipped by 1 base and J by 12 bases, with 19 bases between them. This CDR3 comprises 15 residues. Germline CDR1 SEHNR, CDR2 FQNEAQ (reference sequence). The CDR3 region has the DNA TGTGCCAGCAGCTTAGTGGGGGGGGACACAGATACGCAGTTCTTC. Residues: CASSLVGGDTDTQFF.

This clonotype is deemed medium-sized. The chain recombines TRBV24-1 with TRBJ1-1; TRBD1 matches at 7 bases. With V trimmed by 3 bases and J by 8 bases, 5 bases remained unmatched. This CDR3 is built from 13 residues. CDR1 and CDR2 (germline): KGHDR, SFDVKD. The chain's CDR3 is CATSDPGTAEAFF. CDR3 sequence (DNA): TGTGCCACCAGTGATCCCGGGACAGCAGAAGCTTTCTTT.

This chain uses TRBV20-1 with TRBJ1-4; 8 nucleotides match TRBD1. V dropped 5 bases and J dropped 10; count of bases not matched to a gene: 9. The CDR3 runs 13 residues. Germline V gene data show CDR1 as DFQATT and CDR2 as SNEGSKA (reference sequence). The CDR3 protein is CSAPTGVGGKLFF. The CDR3 coding sequence is TGCAGTGCTCCGACAGGGGTCGGGGGAAAACTGTTTTTT.

The chain is built from TRBV4-2 and TRBJ1-2; D remains ambiguous. With 3 bases removed from V and 5 bases from J, the gap between germline ends came to 10 bases. Germline CDR1 LGHNA, CDR2 YNFKEQ. CDR3 length: 13 amino acids. For the CDR3, the DNA is TGTGCCAGCAGCCACCTAGCGAAGTATGGCTACACCTTC. Translated: CASSHLAKYGYTF.

Concerning this clonotype itself: At one end, the junction sequence differs from germline, possibly due to a read error. The chain recombines TRBV12-3 or TRBV12-4 with TRBJ1-6; D uncertain. This CDR3 is built from 15 residues. CDR3 region: CASSLVPGGGSRLHF. Here the CDR3 DNA reads TGTGCCAGCAGTTTAGTTCCAGGAGGTGGGTCACGCCTCCACTTT.

This clonotype was picked up many times. The chain links TRBV19 to TRBJ1-3; a weak D match, TRBD1 (5 bases). The CDR3 is 17 residues long. Germline CDR1 reads LNHDA; CDR2 reads SQIVND (reference sequence). Trimming removed 9 bases from V and 0 bases from J, with 21 bases in between. CDR3 sequence: CASCRDRVFSSGNTIYF. CDR3 bases: TGTGCCAGCTGCCGGGACCGAGTATTTAGCTCTGGAAACACCATATATTTT.

Judged by abundance, this clonotype is medium-sized (0.01 to 0.1%). The rearrangement joins TRBV29-1 to TRBJ2-7, with D possibly TRBD2 on 6 matching bases. Per germline, CDR1 SQVTM and CDR2 ANQGSEA. Trimming cost V 5 bases and J 0 bases, with 11 bases left between them. The CDR3 is 13 residues long. In nucleotides, the CDR3 is TGCAGCGTTACCCTAGCGATCTCCTACGAGCAGTACTTC. It yields the protein CSVTLAISYEQYF.

The sample holds many counts of this clonotype. The chain carries TRBV12-3 or TRBV12-4 and TRBJ2-1, with 7 nucleotides matching TRBD1. With V trimmed by 3 bases and J by 3 bases, 2 bases remained unmatched. The CDR3 length is 14 residues. The CDR3 loop is CASSFSGGYNEQFF. CDR3 sequence (DNA): TGTGCCAGCAGTTTTTCAGGGGGCTACAATGAGCAGTTCTTC.

This chain connects TRBV4-3 to TRBJ1-4; D is possibly TRBD1 (6 bases). CDR3 length: 16 amino acids. Looked up from germline, CDR1 is LGHNA and CDR2 is YSLEER. V was shortened by 3 bases and J by 4 bases, with 15 bases between the two germline ends. Written as DNA, the CDR3 is TGCGCCAGCAGCCAGGGACACGGGAAGGGTAATGAAAAACTGTTTTTT. This encodes CASSQGHGKGNEKLFF.

J is TRBJ1-5 and V is TRBV4-2, with 7 bases identical to TRBD1. Germline assignment: CDR1 LGHNA and CDR2 YNFKEQ. The CDR3 has 15 residues. The ends lost 5 bases at V and 4 bases at J; junction bases unmatched: 8. CDR3 loop: CASSWEQGVNQPQHF. In nucleotides, the CDR3 is TGTGCCAGCAGCTGGGAGCAGGGGGTTAATCAGCCCCAGCATTTT.